Ten or more counts support the clone carrying this T cell receptor beta chain. What it binds is unknown. TCRdb redid the calling of the reads with MiXCR, one entry per CDR3 protein. The data contain fewer than 850,000 distinct CDR3 sequences, approximately 32% of them singletons. This entry is derived from a study of T cell repertoires in cytomegalovirus infection. This CDR3 region has 16 residues. Germline V gene lookup returns CDR1 SGHTA and CDR2 FQGNSA. With 1 base clipped from V and 6 bases from J, the junction kept 7 bases outside the gene matches. V usage is TRBV7-2 and J usage is TRBJ1-2; the match to TRBD1 covers 11 bases. The sequence was obtained from a human donor in good health (CMV status not recorded). Some clones in this sample may be carry-over from other donors' samples. The sample consisted of cultured CD8+ T cells from PBMCs, taken from culture after CMV antigen stimulation. The CDR3 DNA is TGTGCCAGCAGCTTAGGAGCGGGACAGGGGGGGGATGGCTACACCTTC. The encoded protein is CASSLGAGQGGDGYTF.